This TCR beta chain was profiled in a study of a mutant IDH1 vaccine in newly diagnosed glioma. In the study overall: Before enrollment, the patients had been treated with radiotherapy alone, temozolomide alone, or both together. Most of them had received both.

Overall study findings and caveats: Seemingly, pseudoprogression had no relation to changes in the top peripheral T cell clonotypes.

Time point here: week 23, last vaccination. Every single dose of the vaccine, 300 ug of mutant IDH1 20-mer peptide, came with topical imiquimod. The CDR3 is made up of 15 amino acids. Germline values: CDR1 MNHEY, CDR2 SVGAGI. V lost 2 bases and J 6 bases, leaving 13 bases between the germline ends. Produced via immunoSEQ multiplex PCR; TCRdb's table is partial and in-frame only. The sample consists of tens of thousands of clones, around 80% of them appearing once. Concerning this clone itself: The antigen is undetermined.

The sequence was obtained from a woman between 18 and 29 years old with glioma. The specimen was PBMCs, collected from a glioma patient whose treatment included an IDH1 peptide vaccine. This chain connects TRBV6-5 to TRBJ2-2; D might be TRBD2 (6 bases). The CDR3: CASSYRRGGPGELFF. The CDR3 bases are TGTGCCAGCAGTTACAGGCGAGGAGGGCCCGGGGAGCTGTTTTTT.